The 5 T cell receptor beta chains in this list originate from one sample, sequenced in a study of blood T cells in healthy people across ages. A second PCR, run for roughly 6 to 11 cycles, used a sample-barcoded 5' primer plus a J-beta primer mix. MiXCR was run by TCRdb on the 5' RACE reads, yielding one entry per CDR3 protein. Of roughly 1,800,000 distinct CDR3 sequences listed, roughly 49% are singletons. The sample comprised blood. Receptor source: a woman aged 40-49 years in good health.

This chain uses TRBV6-2 or TRBV6-3 with TRBJ2-1; 8 bases fit TRBD2. Germline loops: CDR1 MNHEY, CDR2 SVGEGT. This CDR3 spans 14 amino acids. Trimming removed 6 bases from V and 6 bases from J; junction bases left unmatched: 7. The CDR3 loop reads CASSASGTSNEQFF. The CDR3 DNA is TGTGCCAGCAGCGCGTCCGGGACTAGCAATGAGCAGTTCTTC.

The chain links TRBV5-1 to TRBJ2-2; D is uncertain. V was pared by 8 bases and J by 8 bases, with 22 bases between. The CDR3 length is 15 residues. Germline assignment: CDR1 SGHRS and CDR2 YFSETQ. CDR3 sequence (DNA): TGCGCCAGTAACCTAGAGAAAACTAATATGGGGGAGCTGTTTTTT. As protein: CASNLEKTNMGELFF. Full variable domain (missing parts from reference TRBV5-1 and TRBJ2-2): KAGVTQTPRYLIKTRGQQVTLSCSPISGHRSVSWYQQTPGQGLQFLFEYFSETQRNKGNFPGRFSGRQFSNSRSEMNVSTLELGDSALYLCASNLEKTNMGELFFGEGSRLTVL.

V is TRBV5-1 and J is TRBJ2-7; a possible D gene is TRBD2 (6 bases). This CDR3 is built from 15 residues. CDR1 SGHRS and CDR2 YFSETQ come from the germline V gene. Trimming cost V 2 bases and J 3 bases, with 15 bases left between them. The CDR3 sequence is CASSFGGIEVYEQYF. CDR3 nucleotides: TGCGCCAGCAGCTTTGGGGGGATAGAAGTCTACGAGCAGTACTTC.

The genes are TRBV15 and TRBJ1-4; no clear D gene. Trimming removed 6 bases from V and 8 bases from J, with 10 bases in between. CDR1 and CDR2 from the germline V gene are LNHNV and YYDKDF (reference sequence). The CDR3 is 12 residues long. CDR3 nucleotides: TGTGCCACCAGGGTCGTCGGAGAAAAACTGTTTTTT. It yields the protein CATRVVGEKLFF.

This clonotype has only a few counts. The chain joins TRBV15 to TRBJ2-5; 11 bases match TRBD2. Losses at the gene ends were 5 bases for V and 4 bases for J; bases not matched to a gene: 9. Germline V gives CDR1 LNHNV, CDR2 YYDKDF (reference sequence). The CDR3 covers 16 residues. This CDR3 reads CATSLTSGGVGETQYF. In DNA form, the CDR3 reads TGTGCCACCAGCCTCACTAGCGGGGGAGTGGGAGAGACCCAGTACTTC.